This TCR beta chain was sequenced during a study of cytomegalovirus exposure and HLA in healthy donors. Findings and limits, study-wide: A later analysis found most CMV-associated TCR beta chains apparently HLA-restricted.

Details on this clone: The antigen remains undetermined.

The PCR employed 60 Vbeta primers together with 13 Jbeta primers. The table came from immunoSEQ multiplex PCR; TCRdb's copy has only in-frame clones and leaves some out. Here the sample table reports about 200,000 clones. Trimming removed 6 bases at V and 1 base at J, with 10 bases between. Per germline, CDR1 LNHDA and CDR2 SQIVND (reference sequence). CDR3 length: 14 amino acids. J is TRBJ1-5 and V is TRBV19, with D possibly TRBD1 on 5 matching bases. Sequencing was performed on PBMCs. This clonotype was obtained from a boy between 10 and 17 years old in good health and CMV-seronegative. CDR3: CASSPGSSNQPQHF. CDR3 nucleotide sequence: TGTGCCAGTAGCCCAGGGTCGAGCAATCAGCCCCAGCATTTT.